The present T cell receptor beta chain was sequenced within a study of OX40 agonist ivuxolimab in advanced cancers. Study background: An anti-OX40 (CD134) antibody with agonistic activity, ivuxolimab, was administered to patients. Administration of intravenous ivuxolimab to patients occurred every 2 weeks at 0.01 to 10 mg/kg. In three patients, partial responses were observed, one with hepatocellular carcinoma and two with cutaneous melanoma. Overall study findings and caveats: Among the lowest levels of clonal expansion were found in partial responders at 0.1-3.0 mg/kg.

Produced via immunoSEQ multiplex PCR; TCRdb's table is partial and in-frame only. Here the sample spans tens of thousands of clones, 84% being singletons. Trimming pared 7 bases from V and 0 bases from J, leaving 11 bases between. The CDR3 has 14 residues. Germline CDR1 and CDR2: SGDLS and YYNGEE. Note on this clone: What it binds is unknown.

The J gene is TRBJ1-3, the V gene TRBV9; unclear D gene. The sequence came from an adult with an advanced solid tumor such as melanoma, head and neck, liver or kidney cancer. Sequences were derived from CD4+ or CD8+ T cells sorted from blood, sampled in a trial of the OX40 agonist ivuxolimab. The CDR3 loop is CASAVETSGNTIYF. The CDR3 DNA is TGTGCCAGCGCCGTAGAAACCTCTGGAAACACCATATATTTT.